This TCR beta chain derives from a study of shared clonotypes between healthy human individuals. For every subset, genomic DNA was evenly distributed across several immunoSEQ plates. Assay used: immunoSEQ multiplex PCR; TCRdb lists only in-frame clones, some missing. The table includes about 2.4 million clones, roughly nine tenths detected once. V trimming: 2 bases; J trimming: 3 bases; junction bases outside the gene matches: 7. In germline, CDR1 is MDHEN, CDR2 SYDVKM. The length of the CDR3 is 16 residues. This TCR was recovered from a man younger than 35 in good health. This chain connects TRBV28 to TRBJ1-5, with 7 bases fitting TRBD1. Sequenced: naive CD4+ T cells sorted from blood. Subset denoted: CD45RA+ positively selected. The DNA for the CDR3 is TGTGCCAGCAGTTTACCCCCGACAGGGAACAATCAGCCCCAGCATTTT. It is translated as CASSLPPTGNNQPQHF.